This TCR beta chain was documented in a study of monozygotic twins with inflammatory bowel disease. General observations from the study: Patient-to-patient differences in immunosuppressive treatment may have added variability to the repertoires.

TCR libraries each used about 3.5 ug of total RNA. Using the 5' RACE reads, TCRdb records one entry per CDR3 protein without DNA. This sample's clone table lists 400,000 or so distinct CDR3 sequences. Concerning this clonotype itself: The antigen is unknown.

This TCR derives from a human donor with ulcerative colitis or Crohn's disease, or a healthy co-twin of an affected twin (not recorded which). Sample: blood.

The CDR3 is CASGRGTGNTGELFF. The chain recombines TRBV2 with TRBJ2-2; no DNA is available, so the TRBD1 call from TCRdb remains unchecked. Germline V CDR1 and CDR2: SNHLY, FYNNEI. This CDR3 spans 15 amino acids.